The text below deals with one T cell receptor beta chain. Antigen unknown. The CDR3 has 14 residues. Germline V gene sequence: CDR1 SGHAT, CDR2 FQNNGV. V dropped 5 bases and J dropped 7; count of bases not matched to a gene: 7. These data come from a study of post-analysis software for immune sequencing data. Findings and caveats of the study: In patients, five or six TRBV segments were more frequent than in controls, with TRBV5-6, TRBV5-1 and TRBV20-1 among them. Batch-mates among the samples co-clustered strongly by F measure.

Unique-molecular-identifier-tagged TCR beta cDNA libraries were used. Yield was some 540,000 cDNA molecules from approximately 0.95 to 9.8 million T cells. Each CDR3 protein gets one entry after TCRdb re-called the PCR reads with MiXCR. The sample holds roughly 800,000 distinct CDR3 sequences, approximately 57% seen once. The chain employs TRBV11-2 and TRBJ2-7; TRBD1 agrees at 11 bases. The material sequenced was blood. This receptor was obtained from a girl between 5 and 17 years old with multiple sclerosis. The CDR3 bases are TGTGCCAGCAGCATCGGGACAGGGGGATGGGAGCAGTACTTC. Its translation: CASSIGTGGWEQYF.